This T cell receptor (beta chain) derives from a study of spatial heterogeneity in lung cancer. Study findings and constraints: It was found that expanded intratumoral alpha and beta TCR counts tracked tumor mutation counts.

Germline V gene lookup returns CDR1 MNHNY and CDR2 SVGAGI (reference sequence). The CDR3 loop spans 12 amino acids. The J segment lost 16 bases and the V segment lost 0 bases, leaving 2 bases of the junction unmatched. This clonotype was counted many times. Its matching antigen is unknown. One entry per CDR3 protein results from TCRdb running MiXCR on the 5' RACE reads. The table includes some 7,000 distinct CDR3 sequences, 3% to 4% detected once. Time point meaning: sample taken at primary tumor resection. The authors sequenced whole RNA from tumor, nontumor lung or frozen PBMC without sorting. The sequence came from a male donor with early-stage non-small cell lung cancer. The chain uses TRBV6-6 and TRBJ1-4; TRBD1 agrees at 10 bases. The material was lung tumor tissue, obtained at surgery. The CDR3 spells CASSYSGDRGFF. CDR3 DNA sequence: TGTGCCAGCAGTTACTCAGGGGACAGGGGGTTTTTT.